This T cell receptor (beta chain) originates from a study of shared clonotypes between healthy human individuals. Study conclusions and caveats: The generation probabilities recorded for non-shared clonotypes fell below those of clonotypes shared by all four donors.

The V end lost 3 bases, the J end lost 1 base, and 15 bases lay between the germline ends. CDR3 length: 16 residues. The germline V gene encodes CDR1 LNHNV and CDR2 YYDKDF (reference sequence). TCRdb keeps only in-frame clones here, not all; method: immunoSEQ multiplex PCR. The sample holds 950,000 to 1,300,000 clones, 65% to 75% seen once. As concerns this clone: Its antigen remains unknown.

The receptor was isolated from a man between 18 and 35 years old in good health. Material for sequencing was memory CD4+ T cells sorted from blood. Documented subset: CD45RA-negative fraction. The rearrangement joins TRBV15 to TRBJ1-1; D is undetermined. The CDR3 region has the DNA TGTGCCACCAGCAGGGACCACATCGAGGGGAACACTGAAGCTTTCTTT. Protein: CATSRDHIEGNTEAFF.